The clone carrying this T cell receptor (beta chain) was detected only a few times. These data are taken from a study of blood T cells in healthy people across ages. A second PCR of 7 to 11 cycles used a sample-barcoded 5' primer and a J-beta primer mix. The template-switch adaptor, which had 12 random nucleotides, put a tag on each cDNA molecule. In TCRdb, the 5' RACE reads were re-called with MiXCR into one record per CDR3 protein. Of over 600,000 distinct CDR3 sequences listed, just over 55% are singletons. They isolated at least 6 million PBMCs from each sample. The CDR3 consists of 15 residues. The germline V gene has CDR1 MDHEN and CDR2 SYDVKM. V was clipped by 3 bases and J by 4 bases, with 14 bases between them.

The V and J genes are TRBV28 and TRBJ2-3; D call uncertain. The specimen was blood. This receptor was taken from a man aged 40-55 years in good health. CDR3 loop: CASSLLAADSDTQYF. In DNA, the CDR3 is TGTGCCAGCAGTTTGTTGGCCGCAGACTCAGATACGCAGTATTTT.